This T cell receptor (beta chain) appears in the sequencing data of a study of long-term antiretroviral therapy in people with HIV (dated by TCRdb to between 2021 and 2024). For the wider study: The earliest samples were collected roughly a decade before the 2015 WHO recommendation for immediate ART, at a time when ART was usually postponed until CD4 counts fell. A retrospective serial study tested whether ART initiation and durable HIV suppression were associated with changes in peripheral blood TRB repertoire composition and diversity. A total of under 250 cryopreserved PBMC samples were contributed to the cohort by 30 adults with confirmed HIV infection, with samples collected serially over a mean of roughly six years (range 1-12). About a third of the roughly 30 participants with HIV were female. Test extractions of a monoclonal T-cell line alongside about 30 polyclonal samples showed no cross-contamination during QIAcube processing. What the research found in general, with its limitations: Because pre-ART samples had limited cell numbers, profiling was done on unsorted PBMC rather than on sorted CD4+ and CD8+ T cells. Starting ART was linked to a significant rise in TRB diversity, yet even after long-term ART the diversity remained significantly lower than in transplant donor controls. The samples span the years 2004 to 2017, and the ART regimens used at that time may not be as effective as current regimens. Owing to limited PBMC availability, only the TCR beta chain was sequenced, without alpha chain pairing. Expanded TRB clones identified before ART initiation dominated the repertoire at all time points, although this dominance fluctuated and declined in many PLHIV after ART. No data were available on ART adherence, viral resistance or therapy changes, limiting inferences about post-ART repertoire changes. Compared with controls, HIV repertoires had narrower CDR3 length ranges, and the network structure pointed to an antigen-experienced repertoire that shifted only slightly toward naive after ART.

As regards this clone: This clone's antigen is unknown. No clone much larger than this one lies a single base away; base qualities are absent.

The cysteine opens and the phenylalanine closes a CDR3 of 18 amino acids. Only the CDR3 DNA stays, 54 bases, in frame from base 1. In the germline V gene (reference sequence), CDR1 corresponds to SEHNR and CDR2 to FQNEAQ. Trimmed from V: 5 bases; trimmed from J: 3 bases; junction bases lacking a gene match: 12. The immunoSEQ hsTCRB v3.0 assay was used at survey level resolution to sequence the TRB variable region. The targeted TRB sequencing depth was roughly 40,000-50,000 T-cell genomes per sample. Pooled TRB libraries were sequenced on an Illumina MiSeq with a v3 150-cycle kit. Turning to the authors' computational methods: Repertoire analysis was run in R within a reproducible Nextflow workflow that covered QC, data transformation and analysis. LymphoSeq2, an R package for exploring AIRR-Seq data, was used to implement the custom analyses. Several samples that produced fewer than 5000 total TRB sequences were removed, so some 190 HIV repertoires were analyzed. Among the approximately 200 retained HIV repertoires, 55 to 60 were collected before ART initiation and 120 to 140 were collected after ART initiation. Each repertoire was downsampled to 5000 TRB nucleotide sequences, and summary statistics were averaged across 100 downsampling iterations. The analysis kept only TRB sequences whose CDR3 regions were at least seven amino acids long. Two measures captured diversity: a Shannon entropy-derived clonality score and the Gini coefficient. Repertoire networks linked the top 5000 CDR3 amino acid sequences whenever two sequences differed by an edit distance of one. Antigen specificity groups and MHC restriction were predicted for TRB CDR3 amino acid sequences with GLIPH2. To flag known CMV, EBV, HIV or tissue antigen associations, CDR3 amino acid sequences were matched against VDJdb and McPAS-TCR. Pre-ART, post-ART and control groups were compared with Wilcoxon signed-rank tests and Holm-Bonferroni correction. TCRdb provides this immuneACCESS table in a form limited to in-frame rearrangements. Some clones are lacking; in checked studies, under half of them reflect an unresolved V gene, and why the rest are absent is not known. Clone size and V and J calls were adopted from that table, with D and trimming inferred from the DNA. The table for this sample lists about 9,700 clones; about four fifths of them were counted only once. In total, the top ten clones hold 20% to 25% of the sample.

Inclusion was restricted to participants for whom at least one PBMC sample before ART initiation and at least two post-ART samples were available. Treatment was received in the United States of America by all participants with HIV. Before DNA extraction, cryopreserved samples containing roughly 0.85-11 million PBMC were thawed and washed. At the time of the earliest PBMC sample for each participant with HIV, ages ranged from roughly 23 to 60 years. Each participant contributed PBMC samples from 1-4 timepoints before ART initiation and 2-8 timepoints after ART initiation, with a median of 7 samples. For every participant, serial HIV viral load, CD4+ T-cell count, ART history and demographic data were obtained. Genomic DNA was extracted from unsorted PBMC with a Qiagen kit on a QIAcube, with processing performed in batches of 12 samples.

The chain joins TRBV7-9 to TRBJ1-5; TRBD1 fits 11 bases in the junction. The sequencing used unsorted PBMCs, collected 1.8 years before starting antiretroviral therapy. This TCR came from a man aged 40-50 years with HIV. The DNA sequence is as follows: TGTGCCAGCAGCCCTAGTGGCGGGACAGGGGGTGTCAATCAGCCCCAGCATTTT. Translated, it gives CASSPSGGTGGVNQPQHF. Beyond the CDR3, the reference TRBV7-9 and TRBJ1-5 genes provide the residues; the full variable domain reads: DTGVSQNPRHKITKRGQNVTFRCDPISEHNRLYWYRQTLGQGPEFLTYFQNEAQLEKSRLLSDRFSAERPKGSFSTLEIQRTEQGDSAMYLCASSPSGGTGGVNQPQHFGDGTRLSIL.